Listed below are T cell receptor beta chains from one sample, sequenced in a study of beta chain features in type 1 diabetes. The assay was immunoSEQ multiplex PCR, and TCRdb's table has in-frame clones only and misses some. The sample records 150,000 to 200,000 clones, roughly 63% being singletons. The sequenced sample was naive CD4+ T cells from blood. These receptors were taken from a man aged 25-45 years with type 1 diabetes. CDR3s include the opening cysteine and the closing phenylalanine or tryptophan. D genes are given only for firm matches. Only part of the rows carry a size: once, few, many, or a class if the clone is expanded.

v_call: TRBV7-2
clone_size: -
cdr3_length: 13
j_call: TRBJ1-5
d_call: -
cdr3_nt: TGTGCCAGCAGATCAGAAAGCAATCAGCCCCAGCATTTT
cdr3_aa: CASRSESNQPQHF

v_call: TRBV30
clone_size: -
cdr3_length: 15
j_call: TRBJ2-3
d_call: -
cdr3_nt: TGTGCCTGGAGTAAAGGGACATATAGCACAGATACGCAGTATTTT
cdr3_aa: CAWSKGTYSTDTQYF

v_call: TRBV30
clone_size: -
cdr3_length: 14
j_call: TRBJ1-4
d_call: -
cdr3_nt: TGTGCCTGGAGCGGTACCAGGATTGGAGAAAAACTGTTTTTT
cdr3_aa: CAWSGTRIGEKLFF

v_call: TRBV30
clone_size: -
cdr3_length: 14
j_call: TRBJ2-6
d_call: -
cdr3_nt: TGTGCCTTGATGCAAGATGGGGTGGCCAACGTCCTGACTTTC
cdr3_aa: CALMQDGVANVLTF

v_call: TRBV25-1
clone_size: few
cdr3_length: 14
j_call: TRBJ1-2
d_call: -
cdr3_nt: TGTGCCAGCAGTGAATTGGGGCAGAACTATGGCTACACCTTC
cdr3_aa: CASSELGQNYGYTF

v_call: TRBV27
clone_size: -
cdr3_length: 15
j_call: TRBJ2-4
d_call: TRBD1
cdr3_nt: TGTGCCAGCAGTTTACAGGGGGAGGCCAAAAACATTCAGTACTTC
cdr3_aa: CASSLQGEAKNIQYF

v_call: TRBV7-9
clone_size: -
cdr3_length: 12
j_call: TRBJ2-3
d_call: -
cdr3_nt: TGTGCCAGCAGCTTGGGCACAGATACGCAGTATTTT
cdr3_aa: CASSLGTDTQYF

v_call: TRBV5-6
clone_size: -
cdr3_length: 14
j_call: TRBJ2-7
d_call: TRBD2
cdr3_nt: TGTGCCAGCAGCCCTCCGGGGGGGACCTACGAGCAGTACTTC
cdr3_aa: CASSPPGGTYEQYF

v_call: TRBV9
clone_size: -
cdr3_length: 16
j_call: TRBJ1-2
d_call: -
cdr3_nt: TGTGCCAGCAGCAATCAACAGGGTACTATTAGCTATGGCTACACCTTC
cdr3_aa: CASSNQQGTISYGYTF

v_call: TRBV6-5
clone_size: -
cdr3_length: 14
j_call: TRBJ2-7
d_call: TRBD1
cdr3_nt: TGTGCCAGCAGTTTGAACAGGGGGGCCTACGAGCAGTACTTC
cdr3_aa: CASSLNRGAYEQYF

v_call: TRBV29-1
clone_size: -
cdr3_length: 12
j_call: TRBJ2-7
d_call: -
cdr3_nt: TGCAGCGCCCGCTGGAGCGTTAGCGAGCAGTACTTC
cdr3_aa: CSARWSVSEQYF

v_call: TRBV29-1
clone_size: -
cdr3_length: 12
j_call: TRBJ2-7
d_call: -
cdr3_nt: TGCAGCGTTGAGGGATATTCCTACGAGCAGTACTTC
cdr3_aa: CSVEGYSYEQYF

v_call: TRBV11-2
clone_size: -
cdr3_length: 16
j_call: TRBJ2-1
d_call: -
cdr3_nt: TGTGCCAGCAGCAATTACGGGGAGAACTTCTACAATGAGCAGTTCTTC
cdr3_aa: CASSNYGENFYNEQFF

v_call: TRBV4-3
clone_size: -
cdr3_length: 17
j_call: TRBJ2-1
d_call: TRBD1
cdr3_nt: TGCGCCAGCAGCCAAGATGGGACAGATTTGGGCTACAATGAGCAGTTCTTC
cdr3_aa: CASSQDGTDLGYNEQFF

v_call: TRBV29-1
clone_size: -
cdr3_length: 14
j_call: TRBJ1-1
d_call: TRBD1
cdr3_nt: TGCAGCGTTGTTTACATAGACAGGGCCACTGAAGCTTTCTTT
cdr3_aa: CSVVYIDRATEAFF

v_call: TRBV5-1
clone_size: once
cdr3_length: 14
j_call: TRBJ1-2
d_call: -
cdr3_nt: TGCGCCAGCAGCTTGGGGGCGGTCCATGGCGGCTACACCTTC
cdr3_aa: CASSLGAVHGGYTF

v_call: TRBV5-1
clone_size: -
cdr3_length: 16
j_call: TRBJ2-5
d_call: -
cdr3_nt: TGCGCCAGCAGCTTCCGTGGGACCCCGGCAAAAGAGACCCAGTACTTC
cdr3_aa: CASSFRGTPAKETQYF

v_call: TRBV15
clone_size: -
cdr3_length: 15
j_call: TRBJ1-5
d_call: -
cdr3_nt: TGTGCCACCAGCAGAGCCGGTGATAGCAATCAGCCCCAGCATTTT
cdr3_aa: CATSRAGDSNQPQHF

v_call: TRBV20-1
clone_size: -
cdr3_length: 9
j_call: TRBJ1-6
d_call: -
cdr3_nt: TGCAGTGCTACTTCACCCCTCCACTTT
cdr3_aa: CSATSPLHF

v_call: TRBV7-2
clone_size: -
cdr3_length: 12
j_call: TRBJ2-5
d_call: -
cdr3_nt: TGTGCCAGCACGCCCTGGGTGGAGACCCAGTACTTC
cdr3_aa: CASTPWVETQYF

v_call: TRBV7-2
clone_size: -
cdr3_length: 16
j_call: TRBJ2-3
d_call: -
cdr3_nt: TGTGCCAGCAGCTTAGCGGGGGGGCCAAGCACAGATACGCAGTATTTT
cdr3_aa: CASSLAGGPSTDTQYF

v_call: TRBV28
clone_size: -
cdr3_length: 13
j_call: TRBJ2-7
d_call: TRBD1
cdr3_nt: TGTGCCAGCAGGGGGACAGTAGTTTACGAGCAGTACTTC
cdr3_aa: CASRGTVVYEQYF

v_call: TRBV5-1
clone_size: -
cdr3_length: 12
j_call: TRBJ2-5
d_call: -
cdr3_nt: TGCGCCAGCAGCTTGGCCCAAGAGACCCAGTACTTC
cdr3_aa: CASSLAQETQYF

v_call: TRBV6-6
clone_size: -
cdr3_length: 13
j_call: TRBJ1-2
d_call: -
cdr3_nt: TGTGCCAGCAGTGAGACAGCAATCTATGGCTACACCTTC
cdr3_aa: CASSETAIYGYTF

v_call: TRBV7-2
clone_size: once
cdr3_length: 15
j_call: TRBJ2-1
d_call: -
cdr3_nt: TGTGCCAGCAGCCCTTTCTCTTATAGATGGAATGAGCAGTTCTTC
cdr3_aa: CASSPFSYRWNEQFF